The entry below gives a single T cell receptor beta chain sequence along with its context. Its antigen is currently unknown. This record belongs to a study of blood T cells in healthy people across ages. Isolation per sample recovered at least 7 million PBMCs. It was with a sample-barcoded 5' primer and a J-beta primer mix that a second PCR of about 7 to 12 cycles was run. A single record per CDR3 protein comes from TCRdb applying MiXCR to the 5' RACE reads. The data contain 1.5 million to 2 million distinct CDR3 sequences, under 30% of them singletons. The study's findings and limits: Versus aged donors, long-lived donors had higher diversity and more naive CD4+ cells. Possibly, changes in expanded clonotypes were confounded because donor CMV status was unknown.

The CDR3 covers 15 residues. Germline V lookup: CDR1 ENHRY, CDR2 SYGVKD. The junction had 4 bases not matched to a gene; V was cut back by 10 bases and J by 1 base. Sequenced input: blood. This chain links TRBV10-3 with TRBJ2-2; TRBD2 matches 12 bases. This receptor was identified in a woman aged 25 to 39 in good health. The CDR3 sequence is CATETSGGNTGELFF. The CDR3 coding sequence is TGTGCCACCGAGACTAGCGGGGGGAACACCGGGGAGCTGTTTTTT.